The clone carrying this T cell receptor beta chain has only one observation. Its antigen is not known. The assay was immunoSEQ multiplex PCR, and TCRdb's table has in-frame clones only and misses some. The sample has around 99,000 clones, roughly 77% seen once. The data belong to a study of a mutant IDH1 vaccine in newly diagnosed glioma. General observations from the study: Top peripheral T cell clonotype shifts appeared unrelated to pseudoprogression. Among patients, around 93% showed immune responses induced by the vaccine.

CDR3 size: 13 residues. Time point reported: baseline, week 1 (first vaccination visit). The sample's treatment: pre-vaccination baseline after standard-of-care therapy. Every donor had a new WHO grade 3 or 4 astrocytoma that was IDH1-mutant, with loss of nuclear ATRX. This clonotype was sampled from a man aged 40-49 years with glioma. The chain carries TRBV21-1 and TRBJ2-2. TRBV21-1 is designated a pseudogene. The material was PBMCs, obtained from a glioma patient treated with radiotherapy, temozolomide or both. CDR3 sequence reads: CASSKINTGELFF. The CDR3 DNA reads as TGTGCCAGCAGCAAAATTAACACCGGGGAGCTGTTTTTT.